A selection of T cell receptor beta chains follows, all from one sample in a study of T cell repertoires in breast cancer. TCRdb used MiXCR to reprocess the emulsion pairing reads, holding one entry per CDR3 protein. In the table there are some 390 distinct CDR3 sequences, roughly 50% of which are singletons. Sample: CD8+ T cells. These receptors all come from a pool of human donors with breast cancer or a healthy control (not recorded which). CDR3s include the opening cysteine and the closing phenylalanine or tryptophan. The order of the fields is clone size, D gene, J gene, V gene, CDR3 DNA, CDR3 protein. A D gene is named only where the DNA matches it firmly. Only part of the rows carry a size: once, few, many, or a class if the clone is expanded.

abundance: -
d_gene: TRBD2
j_gene: TRBJ2-1
v_gene: TRBV6-2/TRBV6-3
CDR3nt: TGTGCCAGCAACGGGAGGGCCAGTAAAAAGGAGCAGTTCTTC
CDR3aa: CASNGRASKKEQFF

abundance: -
d_gene: -
j_gene: TRBJ2-5
v_gene: TRBV7-9
CDR3nt: TGTGCCAGCAGCTATGACTCCTCATGGGAGACCCAGTACTTC
CDR3aa: CASSYDSSWETQYF

abundance: -
d_gene: TRBD1
j_gene: TRBJ1-6
v_gene: TRBV7-2
CDR3nt: TGTGCCAGCAGCTTAGGGGACAGGGGGTCTGATAATTCACCCCTCCACTTT
CDR3aa: CASSLGDRGSDNSPLHF

abundance: few
d_gene: TRBD2
j_gene: TRBJ2-2
v_gene: TRBV7-6
CDR3nt: TGTGCCAGCAGCCTAGCGGGGAACACCGGGGAGTTGTTTTTT
CDR3aa: CASSLAGNTGELFF

abundance: few
d_gene: -
j_gene: TRBJ1-1
v_gene: TRBV12-3/TRBV12-4
CDR3nt: TGTGCCAGCAGTTTAGGGGGAAAGAAAAATGAAGCTTTCTTT
CDR3aa: CASSLGGKKNEAFF

abundance: -
d_gene: TRBD1
j_gene: TRBJ1-2
v_gene: TRBV7-3
CDR3nt: TGTGCCAGCAGCTCGGGGACAGGGACTGGCTACACCTTC
CDR3aa: CASSSGTGTGYTF

abundance: -
d_gene: -
j_gene: TRBJ1-1
v_gene: TRBV12-3/TRBV12-4
CDR3nt: TGTGCCAGCAGTTTCGGGGGTAAGAACACTGAAGCCCTCTTT
CDR3aa: CASSFGGKNTEALF

abundance: few
d_gene: -
j_gene: TRBJ2-7
v_gene: TRBV7-6
CDR3nt: TGTGCCAGCAACTTAACGCTCATTGAGGAGCAGTACTTC
CDR3aa: CASNLTLIEEQYF

abundance: -
d_gene: TRBD2
j_gene: TRBJ2-3
v_gene: TRBV7-2
CDR3nt: TGTGCCAGCAGCTTTAGCGGGGGGCAGACAGATACGCAGTATTTT
CDR3aa: CASSFSGGQTDTQYF

abundance: -
d_gene: TRBD2
j_gene: TRBJ2-5
v_gene: TRBV7-2
CDR3nt: TGTGCCAGTAGTGGTCCCGGGCGGCTAGCGGGGTATCTTGTGACCCAGTACTTC
CDR3aa: CASSGPGRLAGYLVTQYF

abundance: many
d_gene: -
j_gene: TRBJ2-1
v_gene: TRBV5-3
CDR3nt: TGTGCCGGCAGCTGTGGGGGGGACAAGGTGTTCTTC
CDR3aa: CAGSCGGDKVFF

abundance: -
d_gene: TRBD2
j_gene: TRBJ2-7
v_gene: TRBV7-6
CDR3nt: TGTGCCAGCAGCTTAGCGGGGGCGGGGGGTCCAGGCGAGCAGTACTTC
CDR3aa: CASSLAGAGGPGEQYF

abundance: -
d_gene: -
j_gene: TRBJ2-3
v_gene: TRBV7-3
CDR3nt: TGTGCCAGCAGCTTAACGCGGTGGGCAGATACGCAGTATTTT
CDR3aa: CASSLTRWADTQYF

abundance: -
d_gene: -
j_gene: TRBJ1-5
v_gene: TRBV7-4
CDR3nt: TGTGCCAGCAGCCCCCTGGCAGGTTCAGGGAAGCCCCGGCATTTT
CDR3aa: CASSPLAGSGKPRHF

abundance: large
d_gene: TRBD2
j_gene: TRBJ2-5
v_gene: TRBV7-3
CDR3nt: TGTGCCAGCAGCTCCGGACTAGCGGGGGGGCAAGAGACCCAGTACTTC
CDR3aa: CASSSGLAGGQETQYF

abundance: large
d_gene: -
j_gene: TRBJ2-1
v_gene: TRBV7-3
CDR3nt: TGTGCCAGCAGCTTAAGCTCCTACAATGAGCAGTTCTTC
CDR3aa: CASSLSSYNEQFF

abundance: -
d_gene: -
j_gene: TRBJ2-5
v_gene: TRBV7-2
CDR3nt: TGTGCCAGCAGCTTAGCCAGCGGGCAAGAGACCCAGTACTTC
CDR3aa: CASSLASGQETQYF

abundance: medium-sized
d_gene: -
j_gene: TRBJ2-1
v_gene: TRBV6-6
CDR3nt: TGTGCCAGCAGTTACTCTCCGGCGTCCAATGAGCAGTTCTTC
CDR3aa: CASSYSPASNEQFF

abundance: -
d_gene: -
j_gene: TRBJ1-2
v_gene: TRBV19
CDR3nt: TGTGCCAGTAGTATAGGTCTGGTTGGTGGCTATGGCTACACCTTC
CDR3aa: CASSIGLVGGYGYTF

abundance: many
d_gene: -
j_gene: TRBJ2-1
v_gene: TRBV5-3
CDR3nt: TGTGCCGGCAGCTTTGGGGGGGACAAGGTGTTCTTC
CDR3aa: CAGSFGGDKVFF

abundance: -
d_gene: TRBD1
j_gene: TRBJ2-7
v_gene: TRBV12-3/TRBV12-4
CDR3nt: TGTGCCAGCACCCCGGACAGGGTTGGCGAGCAGTACTTC
CDR3aa: CASTPDRVGEQYF

abundance: few
d_gene: -
j_gene: TRBJ2-1
v_gene: TRBV6-1
CDR3nt: TGTGCCAGCAGTTCCCTGGGGAACGAGCAGTTCTTC
CDR3aa: CASSSLGNEQFF

abundance: -
d_gene: -
j_gene: TRBJ2-3
v_gene: TRBV9
CDR3nt: TGTGCCAGCAGCATAAGCTTGAGGGGGGCTGAACCTAGCATAGATACGCAGTATTTT
CDR3aa: CASSISLRGAEPSIDTQYF

abundance: -
d_gene: -
j_gene: TRBJ1-4
v_gene: TRBV7-6
CDR3nt: TGTGCCAGCAGCCCCCCGACCGCTAATGAAAAACTGTTTTTT
CDR3aa: CASSPPTANEKLFF

abundance: -
d_gene: TRBD1
j_gene: TRBJ2-1
v_gene: TRBV28
CDR3nt: TGTGCCAGCAGTCCACCGGGACAGGGGGTTTATGAGCAGTTCTTC
CDR3aa: CASSPPGQGVYEQFF

abundance: -
d_gene: TRBD2
j_gene: TRBJ2-3
v_gene: TRBV6-6
CDR3nt: TGTGCCAGCGGGTTGGGGACTAGCGGGATGGGGACAGATACGCAGTATTTT
CDR3aa: CASGLGTSGMGTDTQYF

abundance: -
d_gene: -
j_gene: TRBJ2-2
v_gene: TRBV7-3
CDR3nt: TGTGCCAGCAGCTCACCTAGCGAAGGAACCGGGGAGCTGTTTTTT
CDR3aa: CASSSPSEGTGELFF

abundance: hyperexpanded
d_gene: -
j_gene: TRBJ1-1
v_gene: TRBV12-3/TRBV12-4
CDR3nt: TGTGCCAGCAGTTTCGGGGGCAAGAACACTGAAGCTTTCTTT
CDR3aa: CASSFGGKNTEAFF

abundance: few
d_gene: TRBD2
j_gene: TRBJ2-1
v_gene: TRBV7-9
CDR3nt: TGTGCCAGCAGGGTGCGGGGGGGCCCTGAGCAGTTCTTC
CDR3aa: CASRVRGGPEQFF

abundance: -
d_gene: -
j_gene: TRBJ2-1
v_gene: TRBV6-8
CDR3nt: TGTGCCAGCAACGGGAGAGCCATCAACGATGAGCAGTTCTTC
CDR3aa: CASNGRAINDEQFF

abundance: -
d_gene: TRBD2
j_gene: TRBJ2-7
v_gene: TRBV4-2
CDR3nt: TGTGCCAGCAGCCCCATACTAGCGGGGGGCATCAATTACGAGCAGTACTTC
CDR3aa: CASSPILAGGINYEQYF

abundance: -
d_gene: TRBD2
j_gene: TRBJ2-7
v_gene: TRBV7-3
CDR3nt: TGTGCCAGCAGCTTAACCGGGACTACGGCTACCTACGAGCAGTACTTC
CDR3aa: CASSLTGTTATYEQYF

abundance: few
d_gene: -
j_gene: TRBJ1-5
v_gene: TRBV7-2
CDR3nt: TGTGCCAGCAGCTTAGCGCTACAGGGCAATCAGCCCCAGCATTTT
CDR3aa: CASSLALQGNQPQHF

abundance: -
d_gene: -
j_gene: TRBJ1-4
v_gene: TRBV7-6
CDR3nt: TGTGCCAGCAGCTCCCTGACGTCTAATGAAAAACTGTTTTTT
CDR3aa: CASSSLTSNEKLFF

abundance: few
d_gene: TRBD1
j_gene: TRBJ1-6
v_gene: TRBV7-2
CDR3nt: TGTGCCAGCAGCTTAGACAGGGGTTTTTCACCCCTCCACTTT
CDR3aa: CASSLDRGFSPLHF

abundance: -
d_gene: -
j_gene: TRBJ2-5
v_gene: TRBV7-6
CDR3nt: TGTACCACTCGCCGCGCGGAGACCCAGTACTTC
CDR3aa: CTTRRAETQYF

abundance: -
d_gene: -
j_gene: TRBJ2-7
v_gene: TRBV6-5
CDR3nt: TGTGCCAGCACCGCGGGACAGAGCTCCTACGAGCAGTACTTC
CDR3aa: CASTAGQSSYEQYF

abundance: -
d_gene: -
j_gene: TRBJ2-2
v_gene: TRBV7-3
CDR3nt: TGCGCCAGCAGCACACCGAGCGAGGGAACCGGGGAGGTGTTTTTT
CDR3aa: CASSTPSEGTGEVFF

abundance: large
d_gene: -
j_gene: TRBJ2-1
v_gene: TRBV7-3
CDR3nt: TGTGCCAGCAGCTTTAAGGGGGGTAATGAGCAGTTCTTC
CDR3aa: CASSFKGGNEQFF

abundance: many
d_gene: -
j_gene: TRBJ1-1
v_gene: TRBV7-3
CDR3nt: TGTGCCAGCAGCTCAACCATGAACACTGAAGCTTTCTTT
CDR3aa: CASSSTMNTEAFF

abundance: -
d_gene: TRBD2
j_gene: TRBJ2-1
v_gene: TRBV6-1
CDR3nt: TGTTCCAGCAACGGGAGGTCCCTTAACAATGAGCAGTTCTTC
CDR3aa: CSSNGRSLNNEQFF

abundance: -
d_gene: -
j_gene: TRBJ2-7
v_gene: TRBV7-2
CDR3nt: TGTGCCAGCAGCCGGGGGCAGGGAATTTCCTACGAGCAGTACTTC
CDR3aa: CASSRGQGISYEQYF

abundance: few
d_gene: -
j_gene: TRBJ1-5
v_gene: TRBV7-4
CDR3nt: TGTGCCAGCAGCCCCCTGACAGGTTCAGGGAAGCCCCAGCATTTT
CDR3aa: CASSPLTGSGKPQHF

abundance: few
d_gene: TRBD1
j_gene: TRBJ2-7
v_gene: TRBV7-6
CDR3nt: TGTGCCAGCAGCCGACAGGGGAATGAGCAGTACTTC
CDR3aa: CASSRQGNEQYF

abundance: -
d_gene: TRBD2
j_gene: TRBJ2-7
v_gene: TRBV7-2
CDR3nt: TGTGCCAGCAGCTTAGAGCGGGGGGGCTCCTACGAGCAGTACTTC
CDR3aa: CASSLERGGSYEQYF

abundance: -
d_gene: TRBD2
j_gene: TRBJ2-2
v_gene: TRBV7-2
CDR3nt: TGTGCCAGCAGCTTCTCGGGACTAGGTACCACCGGGGAGCTGTTTTTT
CDR3aa: CASSFSGLGTTGELFF

abundance: -
d_gene: -
j_gene: TRBJ1-5
v_gene: TRBV28
CDR3nt: TGTGCCAGCAGTTTACCGACAGGAGAAAAGCAGCCCCAGCATTTT
CDR3aa: CASSLPTGEKQPQHF

abundance: -
d_gene: TRBD1
j_gene: TRBJ1-4
v_gene: TRBV7-9
CDR3nt: TGTGCCAGCAGCCCACGAGGGGGCAGACTAGAAAAACTGTTTTTT
CDR3aa: CASSPRGGRLEKLFF

abundance: -
d_gene: -
j_gene: TRBJ1-4
v_gene: TRBV10-1
CDR3nt: TGCGCCAACAGTGCAGACTGGTCTGAACTGTTTTTT
CDR3aa: CANSADWSELFF

abundance: few
d_gene: TRBD1
j_gene: TRBJ1-6
v_gene: TRBV6-6
CDR3nt: TGTGCCAGCCGACAGGGGAATTCACCCCTCCACTTT
CDR3aa: CASRQGNSPLHF

abundance: -
d_gene: -
j_gene: TRBJ1-5
v_gene: TRBV28
CDR3nt: TGTGCCAGCAGGAGGGAGGGTCAGCCCCAGCATTTT
CDR3aa: CASRREGQPQHF

abundance: few
d_gene: TRBD2
j_gene: TRBJ2-7
v_gene: TRBV7-6
CDR3nt: TGTGCCAGCAGCTTGCCGGGACTAGCAGGCGAGCAGTACTTC
CDR3aa: CASSLPGLAGEQYF

abundance: few
d_gene: -
j_gene: TRBJ1-5
v_gene: TRBV6-9
CDR3nt: TGTGCCAGCAGTTCCGGCCATGGCGGCAATCAGCCCCAGCATTTT
CDR3aa: CASSSGHGGNQPQHF